This note documents a single T cell receptor beta chain sequence. Its antigen is currently unknown. This specimen belongs to a study of OX40 agonist ivuxolimab in advanced cancers. Study overall: Ivuxolimab, an agonist antibody against OX40 (CD134), was given to patients. Whole-study findings and limits: CD8+ T cells averaged more expanded clones than CD4+.

The repertoire was sequenced with immunoSEQ multiplex PCR; TCRdb's copy has only in-frame clones and lacks some. This table has tens of thousands of clones, 70% to 90% appearing once. Peripheral blood came from all dose cohorts at three timepoints. The clonotype originates from an adult with an advanced solid tumor such as melanoma, head and neck, liver or kidney cancer. Sequencing used CD4+ or CD8+ T cells sorted from blood, obtained in a trial of the OX40 agonist ivuxolimab.

The CDR3 DNA reads as TGTGCCAGCGAACAGGGGGATACGCAGTATTTT. Translation: CASEQGDTQYF. The chain combines TRBV7-9 with TRBJ2-3, with 7 bases fitting TRBD1. Trimming took 8 bases from V and 6 from J; bases not matched to a gene: 2. This CDR3 region has 11 residues. Germline CDR1 SEHNR, CDR2 FQNEAQ (reference sequence).